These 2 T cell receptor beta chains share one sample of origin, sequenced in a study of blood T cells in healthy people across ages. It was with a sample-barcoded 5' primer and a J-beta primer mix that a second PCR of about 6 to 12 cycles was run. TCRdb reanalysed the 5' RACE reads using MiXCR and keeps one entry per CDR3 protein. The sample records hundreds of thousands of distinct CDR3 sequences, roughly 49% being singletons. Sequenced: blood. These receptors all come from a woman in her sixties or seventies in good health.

The CDR3 DNA is TGTGCCACCAGCCAGAGGAGGGCCCAGGCAGATACGCAGTATTTT. Translating gives CATSQRRAQADTQYF. This rearrangement joins TRBV15 to TRBJ2-3; the D gene is possibly TRBD2 (6 bases). V lost 5 bases, J lost 4 bases, and 16 bases lay in between. The CDR3 totals 15 residues. The germline V gene has CDR1 LNHNV and CDR2 YYDKDF (reference sequence). The full variable domain, completed using reference TRBV15 and TRBJ2-3, is DAMVIQNPRYQVTQFGKPVTLSCSQTLNHNVMYWYQQKSSQAPKLLFHYYDKDFNNEADTPDNFQSRRPNTSFCFLDIRSPGLGDTAMYLCATSQRRAQADTQYFGPGTRLTVL.

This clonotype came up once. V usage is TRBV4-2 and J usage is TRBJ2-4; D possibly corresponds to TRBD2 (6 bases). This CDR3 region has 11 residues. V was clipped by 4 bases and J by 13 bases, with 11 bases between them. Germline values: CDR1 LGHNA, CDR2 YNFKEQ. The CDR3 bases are TGTGCCAGCAGCCGCGGGGATGCACAGTACTTC. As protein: CASSRGDAQYF.